Listed below are T cell receptor beta chains from one sample, sequenced in a study of tumor-infiltrating lymphocytes in primary liver carcinoma. TCRdb reanalysed the multiplex PCR reads using MiXCR and keeps one entry per CDR3 protein. The data contain tens of thousands of distinct CDR3 sequences, about 73% of them singletons. The sample comprised liver tumor tissue from sampling region 2. The receptor source for this set is a man aged 35 to 55 with primary liver carcinoma and hepatitis B virus infection. Each CDR3 is given with its conserved first and last residue. The D gene is left open where the match is weak. A row's size may be missing; if present it is once, few, many or a size class.

>TRBV5-1|15|TRBD1|TRBJ1-4|NA
TGCTCCAGCAGCTTAGGGACAGGTCCGAATGAAAAACTGTTTTTT
CSSSLGTGPNEKLFF
>TRBV12-3/TRBV12-4|14|NA|TRBJ2-7|NA
TGTACCAGCAGTCTAGCGTTTGCGTCCTACGAGCAGTACTTC
CTSSLAFASYEQYF
>TRBV11-3|14|TRBD2|TRBJ2-1|medium-sized
TGTGCCAGCAGCTCCCTAGCGGGAGAGGGTGAGCAGTTCTTC
CASSSLAGEGEQFF
>TRBV5-1|15|TRBD1|TRBJ1-4|many
TGCGCCAGCACCCGGACAGGGGGCATCAATGAAAAACTGTTTTTT
CASTRTGGINEKLFF
>TRBV4-1|12|NA|TRBJ2-1|once
TGCGCCAGCAACCAAGCGAGAGGTGAGCAGTTCTTC
CASNQARGEQFF
>TRBV4-1|14|NA|TRBJ2-7|NA
TGCGCCAGCAGCCAAGCCCGACGAGGCTACGAGCTGTATTTC
CASSQARRGYELYF
>TRBV29-1|14|TRBD1|TRBJ2-7|few
TGCAGCGCTATAACAGGGGGCAGCCCCTACGAGCGTTACTTC
CSAITGGSPYERYF
>TRBV12-3/TRBV12-4|13|TRBD2|TRBJ2-1|many
TGTGCCAGTAGCGGGAGACCCTACAATGAGCAGTTCTTC
CASSGRPYNEQFF
>TRBV11-2|18|TRBD2|TRBJ2-1|NA
TGTGCCAGCAGCTTTCCTCTACTAGCGGGAGAGCCCTACAATGAGCAGTCCTTC
CASSFPLLAGEPYNEQSF
>TRBV11-2|18|TRBD1|TRBJ2-7|NA
TGTGCTAGCAGCTTAGCCTATCTCGGGTCAGGGGGCGATTACGAGCAGTACTTC
CASSLAYLGSGGDYEQYF
>TRBV11-2|14|NA|TRBJ2-4|NA
TGTACCGGCAGCCCCCAACGGGGGTGGGGCATTCAGTACTTC
CTGSPQRGWGIQYF
>TRBV5-4|15|TRBD2|TRBJ2-1|NA
TGTGCCAGCAGCGAACGACTAGCGGGGTACAATGAGCGGTGCTTC
CASSERLAGYNERCF
>TRBV20-1|13|NA|TRBJ1-5|NA
TGCAGTGCTAGACAGGGGATATATCAGCCCCAGCATTTT
CSARQGIYQPQHF
>TRBV4-1|17|NA|TRBJ2-1|NA
TGCGCCAGCAGCCAAGGCCTAGTAGAGAGCTCCTACAATGAGCAGTTCTTC
CASSQGLVESSYNEQFF
>TRBV6-6|14|NA|TRBJ2-4|many
TGTGCCAGCAGTTCCTTGACAGGTGGAAACATTCAGTACTTC
CASSSLTGGNIQYF
>TRBV11-2|16|TRBD2|TRBJ2-1|once
TGTACCAGCAACCCTGGGGGGGGGAGGAGCGACAATGAGCAGTTCTTC
CTSNPGGGRSDNEQFF
>TRBV6-2/TRBV6-3|15|NA|TRBJ2-5|once
TGTGCCAGCAGTTACCCTCCTGGGTCGCCGTTGACCCAGTACTTC
CASSYPPGSPLTQYF
>TRBV7-8|14|NA|TRBJ2-1|NA
TGTGCCAGCAGCTTTGCGGAGGCCTACAATGAGCGGTTCTTC
CASSFAEAYNERFF
>TRBV7-8|13|NA|TRBJ2-1|once
TGTACCAGCAGCACCGCTAGCGTCGATGAACAGTTCTTC
CTSSTASVDEQFF
>TRBV7-9|12|NA|TRBJ1-3|NA
TGTGCCAGCAGGGCTTCTGGAGACACCATATATTTT
CASRASGDTIYF
>TRBV6-5|14|TRBD2|TRBJ2-5|NA
TGTGCCGGCAGCCAAGCGGGATCTTGGGAGGCCCAGTACTTC
CAGSQAGSWEAQYF
>TRBV11-3|13|TRBD1|TRBJ1-1|NA
TGTGTCAGCAGCTCAGCAGGGGGGACTGAAGCTCTCTTT
CVSSSAGGTEALF
>TRBV4-2|17|TRBD2|TRBJ2-7|NA
TGTACCATTACTGGAATAGCGGGAGTTTATAAGTCCTACGAGCAGTACTTC
CTITGIAGVYKSYEQYF
>TRBV12-3/TRBV12-4|14|NA|TRBJ2-7|NA
TGTGCCATCCTCCAAAGTAGTCGGCGCTACGAGCAGTACTTC
CAILQSSRRYEQYF
>TRBV10-2|18|NA|TRBJ2-1|many
TGCGCCAGCAATAATGCCCCGTCGACGACAGGGAGGGGGAATGAGCAGTTCTTC
CASNNAPSTTGRGNEQFF
>TRBV2|16|TRBD1|TRBJ2-1|NA
TGTGCCAGCAGTGACGACGGCAAGGGGGCTGGCAATGAGCAGTTTTTC
CASSDDGKGAGNEQFF
>TRBV6-5|15|NA|TRBJ1-6|many
TGTGCCAGCCAGGGTGGGGTAATAGATAATTCACCCCTCCACTTT
CASQGGVIDNSPLHF
>TRBV6-5|17|TRBD1|TRBJ2-1|NA
TGTGTCAGCAGTTACTCGATCGGGGACAGGGTGGACAATGAGCACTTCTTC
CVSSYSIGDRVDNEHFF
>TRBV10-1|15|NA|TRBJ2-2|NA
NA
CASSEAGRTPGSCFF
>TRBV25-1|17|TRBD1|TRBJ2-3|many
TGTGCCAGCACCCAACCGCGGGACAGGCTTAGCACAGATACGCAGTATTTT
CASTQPRDRLSTDTQYF
>TRBV29-1|11|NA|TRBJ2-1|NA
TGCATCCCCCGGCTAGACAATGGGCAGTTCTTC
CIPRLDNGQFF
>TRBV10-3|14|NA|TRBJ1-1|NA
TGTGCCATCAGTGTTCAGAGGGCCGGGACTGAAGCTTTCTTT
CAISVQRAGTEAFF
>TRBV4-1|14|NA|TRBJ2-7|NA
TGCGCCAGCAGCCCCCTGGGCAGGGGCTACGAGCTGTATTTC
CASSPLGRGYELYF
>TRBV28|15|NA|TRBJ1-5|many
TGTGCCAGCAGTTTTAACTCGGGGCCCAATCAGCCCCAGCATTTT
CASSFNSGPNQPQHF
>TRBV29-1|13|NA|TRBJ2-5|NA
TGCGACGTTGGTAGGAGGGCCGCTGAGACCCAGTACTTC
CDVGRRAAETQYF
>TRBV19|18|TRBD2|TRBJ2-1|NA
TGTGCCAGTAGCATGACTAGCGGCGTGCATAGCTCCTACAATGAGCAGTTCTTC
CASSMTSGVHSSYNEQFF
>TRBV10-1|15|NA|TRBJ2-5|NA
TGCGGCAGCAGTGAAGGTGGCCTACCACACGAGACCCAGTACTTC
CGSSEGGLPHETQYF
>TRBV6-5|13|NA|TRBJ1-5|NA
TGTGCCGGCAGTTACAGGTTAAAGCAGTCCCAGCATTTT
CAGSYRLKQSQHF
>TRBV7-3|16|NA|TRBJ2-1|NA
TGTGCCAGCAGCTTAGGAGGGGGCGCCGATGTAAACGAGCAGTTCTTC
CASSLGGGADVNEQFF
>TRBV5-4|16|NA|TRBJ2-1|NA
TGTGCCAGCAGCTTGCTAACCGGGGGCTCCTACAATGAACAGTTCTTC
CASSLLTGGSYNEQFF
>TRBV5-1|16|TRBD2|TRBJ2-5|once
TGCGCTAGCAGCTCAGGGACTAGCGGGGTCCAAGAGGCCCAGTACTTC
CASSSGTSGVQEAQYF
>TRBV2|13|TRBD2|TRBJ2-2|NA
TGTGCCAGCAGTGCCGGACTAGACGGGGAGCTGTTTTTT
CASSAGLDGELFF
>TRBV5-5|14|NA|TRBJ1-2|NA
TGTGCATGCAGCTTGGACTTCTTGACTCGTGACTACACCTTC
CACSLDFLTRDYTF
>TRBV6-6|15|NA|TRBJ2-2|NA
TGTGCCTGCTGTTACGATGCGGTCGGGACCGGGGAGCTGTTTTTT
CACCYDAVGTGELFF
>TRBV16|15|NA|TRBJ1-4|once
TGTGCCAGCAGTCAATCGGGGGCAACTAATGAAGAACTGTTTTTT
CASSQSGATNEELFF
>TRBV4-2|16|NA|TRBJ2-6|NA
TGTGCCAGCAGCCAAGTCGGGCCAGTTGAGGCCAACGTCCTGGCTTTC
CASSQVGPVEANVLAF
>TRBV29-1|13|NA|TRBJ2-5|NA
TGCGGCGTCTCGGTTGAGTACCATGAGACCCAGTACTTC
CGVSVEYHETQYF
>TRBV11-2|20|TRBD2|TRBJ2-1|NA
TGTGCCAGCAGCTTAGGACCGCCGGGACTAGCGGGAGAAGTTGACAATGAGCAGTTCTTC
CASSLGPPGLAGEVDNEQFF
>TRBV28|15|TRBD2|TRBJ2-7|many
TGTGCCAGCAGTGATGGACTAGCACTAAGGAACGAGCAGTACTTC
CASSDGLALRNEQYF
>TRBV11-3|13|NA|TRBJ2-3|NA
TGTGCTAGCAGCTGGGGTGAGACGGATACGCAGTATTTT
CASSWGETDTQYF
>TRBV4-1|16|NA|TRBJ1-2|NA
TGCGCCAGCAGCTTCGAGGGGACAAGGACTAACTATGGCTACACCTTC
CASSFEGTRTNYGYTF
>TRBV12-3/TRBV12-4|17|TRBD1|TRBJ2-3|NA
TGTGCCAGCAGTTCGCCTGACGGACAGGCGCGGTCAGATACGCAGTATTTT
CASSSPDGQARSDTQYF
>TRBV11-2|16|NA|TRBJ2-1|once
TGTGCCAGCAGCTACTCTTCGATTAGCGAGAGAGGAGGCGGGTTCTTC
CASSYSSISERGGGFF